The text below deals with one TCR beta chain. How the authors handled the data: Quantification of nucleated cells was approximated via reference gene primer amplification. Using immunoSEQ multiplex PCR, the repertoire was profiled, and TCRdb retains in-frame clones only, with some absent. That table is the source of V, J and clone size, and D and trimming were worked out from the DNA. The top ten clones hold approximately 9.8% of a sample with a few hundred thousand clones, around 86% of them seen once. The sample originates from a study of blood T cell repertoires in COVID-19. About the study: Sources were T cells, B-cell-depleted T cells, or PBMCs; the material itself was cDNA or gDNA.

This receptor was taken from a man between 40 and 49 years old who had recovered from COVID-19. The sequenced material came from peripheral blood.

The CDR3 bases are TGCGCCAGCAGCCGGGGGGGAGCAGCAATTAATTCACCCCTCCACTTT. Its protein is CASSRGGAAINSPLHF. The rearrangement links TRBV4-3 to TRBJ1-6; D is possibly TRBD1 (5 bases). The CDR3 has 16 residues. Deletions cut 4 bases from V and 6 bases from J, with 16 bases between. Germline loops: CDR1 LGHNA, CDR2 YSLEER.